Here is one T cell receptor (beta chain) with its context. Its target is unknown. The V gene's germline CDR1 is SGHTA and CDR2 FQGNSA. With 1 base removed from V and 9 bases from J, the gap between germline ends came to 13 bases. CDR3 length: 14 residues. TCRdb reprocessed the RT-PCR reads with MiXCR, giving one entry per CDR3 protein. The sample shows approximately 530,000 distinct CDR3 sequences, roughly 8.2% of them seen only once. This record comes from a study of response to subunit inactivated influenza vaccine. Notes on the study in general: The study's authors posited that every seasonal influenza vaccination enlists few new T cells.

The sequence was obtained from a man between 50 and 69 years old who received an inactivated influenza vaccine. The rearrangement uses TRBV7-2 and TRBJ2-1; no clear D. The starting material was PBMCs from blood, obtained about 23 months after vaccination. CDR3 loop: CASSLVSELGEQFF. The CDR3 DNA reads TGTGCCAGCAGCTTAGTCTCCGAGTTGGGTGAGCAGTTCTTC.